The entry that follows covers one TCR beta chain sequence. Its target is not known. The sample comes from a study of response to subunit inactivated influenza vaccine. Study-wide results and caveats: Only a handful of new T cells, the authors suggested, are recruited with each seasonal influenza vaccination.

TCRdb called the RT-PCR reads again in MiXCR, with one record for every CDR3 protein. This sample has 500,000 to 600,000 distinct CDR3 sequences, with 16% found just once. J gave up 5 bases and V 0 bases, and 7 bases lay outside the gene matches. The germline V gene encodes CDR1 SGHVS and CDR2 FNYEAQ. CDR3 length equals 17 residues. The clonotype was recovered from a man aged 45 to 70 who received an inactivated influenza vaccine. This chain joins TRBV7-6 and TRBJ2-2; 9 bases map to TRBD1. The sequenced sample was CD4+ T cells sorted from PBMCs, obtained around 2 years after vaccination. CDR3 in DNA: TGTGCCAGCAGCTTAGCCCCGGGACAGGGTATAACCGGGGAGCTGTTTTTT. Protein: CASSLAPGQGITGELFF. The full variable domain, rest sourced from reference TRBV7-6 and TRBJ2-2, is GAGVSQSPRYKVTKRGQDVALRCDPISGHVSLYWYRQALGQGPEFLTYFNYEAQQDKSGLPNDRFSAERPEGSISTLTIQRTEQRDSAMYRCASSLAPGQGITGELFFGEGSRLTVL.